Only a few counts were recorded for the clone carrying this T cell receptor (beta chain). Its target is unknown. The sample belongs to a study of PD-1 blockade in classical Hodgkin lymphoma. In the study overall: Administration of nivolumab to patients was at 3 mg/kg intravenously every 2 weeks. The study's findings and limits: Before treatment, complete responders showed about the same diversity as newly diagnosed patients. The authors have not defined what causes the repertoire differences, possibly disease activity or prior therapy. According to reports, newly diagnosed patients had lower baseline TCR diversity than healthy donors, and relapsed/refractory patients had lower baseline TCR diversity still.

Every patient experienced relapse after autologous stem cell transplantation, and brentuximab vedotin exposure varied. Sequencing was performed with immunoSEQ multiplex PCR; in TCRdb, only in-frame clones are kept and a portion is missing. The table has 55,000 to 75,000 clones, under 95% seen once. The germline CDR1 and CDR2 sequences are MNHEY and SMNVEV (reference sequence). Trimming cost V 2 bases and J 4 bases; bases outside gene matches: 0. The CDR3 loop spans 14 amino acids. Sequencing was performed on peripheral blood mononuclear cells (PBMCs), taken at baseline. The chain recombines TRBV27 with TRBJ2-2, with TRBD1 identical over 8 bases. The receptor was derived from a human donor with classical Hodgkin lymphoma. CDR3 amino acids: CASSLDRGTGELFF. The CDR3 DNA reads as TGTGCCAGCAGTTTAGACAGGGGCACCGGGGAGCTGTTTTTT.